The 29 T cell receptor beta chains presented below share a single source sample, sequenced in a study of blood T cell repertoires in COVID-19. Sequenced by immunoSEQ multiplex PCR; TCRdb stores in-frame clones only, minus some. The data hold roughly 260,000 clones, with 88% observed a single time. Sequencing was done on a sample of peripheral blood. The receptors derive from a man aged 55-75 years who had recovered from COVID-19.

The gene calls are TRBV15 and TRBJ2-6; no firm D call. Per the germline V gene, CDR1 is LNHNV and CDR2 is YYDKDF (reference sequence). V was trimmed by 5 bases and J by 0 bases, leaving 8 bases between them. This CDR3 contains 15 residues. CDR3 DNA: TGTGCCACCAGCTCGCACTTCTCTGGGGCCAACGTCCTGACTTTC. Translation: CATSSHFSGANVLTF.

This clone has only a few counts. V gene TRBV5-1 combines with J gene TRBJ2-5, with 12 positions matching TRBD2. Germline-derived CDR1 and CDR2 are SGHRS and YFSETQ. V lost 0 bases, J lost 2 bases, and 2 bases stayed unmatched. CDR3 length: 16 residues. The CDR3 DNA is TGCGCCAGCAGCTTGGGACTAGCGGGGGTACAAGAGACCCAGTACTTC. It codes for CASSLGLAGVQETQYF.

V usage is TRBV6-1 and J usage is TRBJ2-7, with 10 positions matching TRBD2. J gave up 4 bases and V 6 bases, and 6 bases lay outside the gene matches. There are 14 residues in the CDR3. The germline V gene encodes CDR1 MNHNS and CDR2 SASEGT. CDR3: CASRDSGGLYEQYF. The CDR3 coding sequence is TGTGCCAGCAGAGATAGCGGGGGGCTGTACGAGCAGTACTTC.

V gene TRBV3-1 (or the pseudogene TRBV3-2) combines with J gene TRBJ1-5, with a tentative D call TRBD1 (5 bases). Trimming removed 3 bases at V and 3 bases at J, with 9 bases between. This CDR3 has 14 amino acids. CDR1 and CDR2 from the germline V gene are LGHDT and YNNKEL (reference sequence). This chain's CDR3 is CASSQRQNNQPQHF. CDR3 nucleotides: TGTGCCAGCAGCCAGCGACAGAACAATCAGCCCCAGCATTTT.

The J gene is TRBJ1-2, the V gene TRBV12-3 or TRBV12-4; D may be TRBD1 (5 bases). V was pared by 8 bases and J by 2 bases, with 6 bases between. This CDR3 spans 11 amino acids. CDR3: CASGQNYGYTF. The CDR3 bases are TGTGCCAGCGGACAAAACTATGGCTACACCTTC.

The V call is TRBV4-1, the J call TRBJ1-1, with no clear D. From germline, CDR1 is MGHRA and CDR2 YSYEKL. The CDR3 has 14 residues. Between the trimmed V and J ends, which lost 0 bases and 1 base, there was a span of 6 bases. The CDR3 spells CASSQDPGNTEAFF. The DNA of the CDR3 is TGCGCCAGCAGCCAAGATCCGGGGAACACTGAAGCTTTCTTT.

The chain recombines TRBV14 with TRBJ2-3; 8 bases are shared with TRBD2. The trim removed 5 bases at V and 2 bases at J, leaving 12 bases unmatched. Germline V gene data show CDR1 as SGHDN and CDR2 as FVKESK. CDR3 length equals 17 residues. CDR3 residues: CASSAHGVGLVTDTQYF. CDR3 DNA sequence: TGTGCCAGCAGCGCCCACGGGGTGGGACTAGTCACAGATACGCAGTATTTT.

This rearrangement joins TRBV5-5 to TRBJ1-2; 7 nucleotides agree with TRBD1. The V gene end was trimmed by 3 bases and the J gene end by 3 bases; junction bases not matched to a gene: 5. The CDR3 has 14 amino acids. CDR1 is SGHKS and CDR2 is YYEKEE in the germline V gene (reference sequence). This chain's CDR3 is CASSSPGQYYGYTF. The CDR3, as DNA: TGTGCCAGCAGCTCCCCGGGACAGTACTATGGCTACACCTTC.

This rearrangement joins TRBV24-1 to TRBJ1-2; D gene uncertain. The length of the CDR3 is 12 residues. CDR1 and CDR2 from the germline V gene are KGHDR and SFDVKD. V lost 2 bases to trimming and J lost 4 bases, with 4 bases between them. Here the CDR3 reads CATSDWAYGYTF. Written as DNA, the CDR3 is TGTGCCACCAGTGATTGGGCCTATGGCTACACCTTC.

This clone was seen only a few times. J is TRBJ2-7 and V is TRBV10-3; D is unclear. Looked up from germline, CDR1 is ENHRY and CDR2 is SYGVKD. The CDR3 runs 14 residues. Trimming cost V 2 bases and J 6 bases, with 14 bases left between them. In DNA form, the CDR3 reads TGTGCCATCAGTGAGGCCTACGAGTCGTCCGAGCAGTACTTC. Protein sequence: CAISEAYESSEQYF.

The chain has TRBV25-1 and TRBJ2-1; 7 bases are a match to TRBD1. V trimming: 1 base; J trimming: 2 bases; junction bases outside the gene matches: 5. This CDR3 is built from 16 residues. Germline V CDR1 and CDR2: MGHDK, SYGVNS. The CDR3 loop is CASSEFPGTAYNEQFF. CDR3 nucleotides: TGTGCCAGCAGTGAATTCCCCGGGACAGCCTACAATGAGCAGTTCTTC.

The V call is TRBV7-9, the J call TRBJ1-3, with D perhaps matching TRBD1 (6 bases). Trimming pared 4 bases from V and 4 bases from J, leaving 20 bases between. Germline V lookup: CDR1 SEHNR, CDR2 FQNEAQ (reference sequence). CDR3 length: 17 residues. The CDR3 sequence is CASSSNAGASGGNTIYF. The CDR3 DNA follows: TGTGCCAGCAGCTCGAACGCAGGGGCCTCGGGGGGAAACACCATATATTTT.

The V gene is TRBV19, the J gene TRBJ1-5; D gene unclear. CDR3 length: 13 amino acids. Germline V gives CDR1 LNHDA, CDR2 SQIVND (reference sequence). With 5 bases removed from V and 4 bases from J, the gap between germline ends came to 9 bases. The CDR3: CASSGSGNQPQHF. As DNA, the CDR3 is TGTGCCAGTAGTGGGTCGGGGAATCAGCCCCAGCATTTT.

V and J are TRBV19 and TRBJ1-2; a weak D match, TRBD1 (6 bases). The CDR3 totals 12 residues. Deletions cut 6 bases from V and 5 bases from J, with 10 bases between. Germline V gene lookup returns CDR1 LNHDA and CDR2 SQIVND (reference sequence). The CDR3, as DNA: TGTGCCAGTAGCGACAGGCAATATGGCTACACCTTC. It codes for CASSDRQYGYTF.

The chain joins TRBV19 to TRBJ1-6; 7 bases agree with TRBD1. The germline V gene has CDR1 LNHDA and CDR2 SQIVND (reference sequence). The CDR3 loop spans 15 amino acids. The ends lost 9 bases at V and 5 bases at J; junction bases unmatched: 10. The CDR3 sequence: CASDPTGTDNSPLHF. CDR3 nucleotide sequence: TGTGCCAGCGACCCGACCGGGACAGATAATTCACCCCTCCACTTT.

The CDR3 sequence: CASSGPGTNYGYTF. The CDR3 DNA follows: TGTGCCAGCTCAGGTCCTGGCACTAACTATGGCTACACCTTC. The V call is TRBV18, the J call TRBJ1-2; no firm D call. CDR1 and CDR2 (germline): KGHSH, LQKENI. V lost 5 bases and J 0 bases, leaving 10 bases between the germline ends. The CDR3 totals 14 residues.

CDR3: CASSIGGTGGFRANEQFF. CDR3 DNA: TGTGCCAGTAGTATAGGGGGGACAGGGGGTTTTAGGGCCAATGAGCAGTTCTTC. The V gene is TRBV19, the J gene TRBJ2-1; the match to TRBD1 covers 11 bases. Germline V gene data show CDR1 as LNHDA and CDR2 as SQIVND (reference sequence). This CDR3 has 18 amino acids. The V and J ends lost 1 base and 6 bases, in that order; junction bases with no gene match: 11.

J is TRBJ1-6 and V is TRBV27; a possible D gene is TRBD1 (5 bases). CDR1 is MNHEY, CDR2 SMNVEV, per germline (reference sequence). This CDR3 region has 20 residues. V shed 6 bases and J shed 8 bases, with 32 bases lying between them. CDR3 loop: CASSFRGGVFGSVVDSPLHF. CDR3 nucleotide sequence: TGTGCCAGCAGCTTCCGCGGGGGGGTATTCGGGAGTGTTGTAGATTCACCCCTCCACTTT.

The chain employs TRBV19 and TRBJ1-5; the D gene is possibly TRBD1 (5 bases). The V and J ends lost 7 bases and 1 base respectively, with 14 bases between them. The CDR3 contains 15 residues. Looked up from germline, CDR1 is LNHDA and CDR2 is SQIVND (reference sequence). The CDR3 nucleotides are TGTGCCAGTACCACGGAGGGGTTGAGCAATCAGCCCCAGCATTTT. Protein product: CASTTEGLSNQPQHF.

This clone was picked up a small number of times. The chain recombines TRBV24-1 with TRBJ2-2, with TRBD1 identical over 8 bases. V gave up 5 bases and J gave up 1 base; unmatched junction bases: 8. This CDR3 has 17 residues. The V gene's germline CDR1 is KGHDR and CDR2 SFDVKD. The CDR3 reads CATSAGSGTGNTGELFF. CDR3 bases: TGTGCCACCAGTGCGGGATCCGGGACAGGGAACACCGGGGAGCTGTTTTTT.

The chain recombines TRBV13 with TRBJ1-2; maybe TRBD1 (5 bases). Germline V lookup: CDR1 PRHDT, CDR2 FYEKMQ (reference sequence). Trimming removed 0 bases at V and 4 bases at J, with 12 bases between. The CDR3 runs to 15 residues. The CDR3 sequence: CASSLGEGRVYGYTF. The CDR3 DNA reads TGTGCCAGCAGCTTAGGGGAGGGGCGCGTCTATGGCTACACCTTC.

V gene TRBV29-1 combines with J gene TRBJ2-5; 7 positions agree with TRBD1. The CDR3 has 13 residues. In germline, CDR1 is SQVTM, CDR2 ANQGSEA. J was trimmed by 5 bases and V by 4 bases; bases with no gene match: 7. DNA of the CDR3: TGCAGCGTTGTTAGACAGGGCGGGGAGACCCAGTACTTC. Protein product: CSVVRQGGETQYF.

The chain couples TRBV7-9 to TRBJ1-1, with D maybe TRBD1 (5 bases). The V end lost 1 base, the J end lost 4 bases, and 7 bases lay between the germline ends. The CDR3 runs to 13 residues. Germline V gene lookup returns CDR1 SEHNR and CDR2 FQNEAQ (reference sequence). The CDR3, as DNA: TGTGCCAGCAGCTTAGGTGGGGCCACTGAAGCTTTCTTT. Translated: CASSLGGATEAFF.

The genes are TRBV6-5 and TRBJ2-7, with TRBD2 as a possible D gene (5 bases). The CDR3 extends over 13 amino acids. CDR1 and CDR2 from the germline V gene are MNHEY and SVGAGI. The V end lost 1 base, the J end lost 5 bases, and 9 bases lay between the germline ends. This CDR3 reads CASSYYEGDEQYF. CDR3 coding DNA: TGTGCCAGCAGTTACTATGAGGGCGACGAGCAGTACTTC.

The rearrangement links TRBV2 to TRBJ2-1; perhaps TRBD2 as D (5 bases). The germline V gene encodes CDR1 SNHLY and CDR2 FYNNEI. This CDR3 comprises 12 residues. CDR3 coding DNA: TGTGCTACCGCCCTCCTAGCAGCTGAGCAGTTCTTC. Residues: CATALLAAEQFF.

This chain links TRBV2 with TRBJ1-2, with 9 positions matching TRBD1. The germline V gene encodes CDR1 SNHLY and CDR2 FYNNEI. The CDR3 spans 14 residues. Trimming at V came to 9 bases and at J to 4 bases, leaving 9 bases not matched to a gene. For the CDR3, the DNA is TGTGCCAGGAGGGGGGGACAGGGTTCCTATGGCTACACCTTC. The encoded protein is CARRGGQGSYGYTF.

The chain carries TRBV29-1 and TRBJ2-3; D perhaps matches TRBD2 (5 bases). The V end was cut by 1 base, the J end by 3 bases, with 17 bases between. Germline loops: CDR1 SQVTM, CDR2 ANQGSEA. This CDR3 spans 16 amino acids. The CDR3 DNA reads TGCAGCGTTGAAGCCCCGGGGAGAGCGTGGACAGATACGCAGTATTTT. It translates to CSVEAPGRAWTDTQYF.

This clone has just one count. DNA of the CDR3: TGCGCCAGCAGCTTGGGCGACAGGGACGAGCAGTACTTC. Its translation is CASSLGDRDEQYF. The V and J genes are TRBV5-1 and TRBJ2-7, with TRBD1 matching 7 bases. This CDR3 comprises 13 residues. V trimming: 0 bases; J trimming: 5 bases; junction bases outside the gene matches: 2. CDR1 SGHRS and CDR2 YFSETQ come from the germline V gene.

This chain uses TRBV9 with TRBJ2-6; D unresolved. CDR1 and CDR2 from the germline V gene are SGDLS and YYNGEE. The CDR3 has 15 residues. Trimming cost V 0 bases and J 1 base, with 5 bases left between them. For the CDR3, the DNA is TGTGCCAGCAGCGTAGAATTATCTGGGGCCAACGTCCTGACTTTC. This encodes CASSVELSGANVLTF.